The source of this T cell receptor (beta chain) is a study of T cells in Graves' hyperthyroidism and ophthalmopathy. CDR1 and CDR2 (germline): SNHLY, FYNNEI. J gave up 5 bases and V 5 bases, and 8 bases lay outside the gene matches. This CDR3 is 16 amino acids long. Each person with ophthalmopathy scored at least 3 on the Clinical Activity Score, reached NOSPECS grade 4 or higher, and had been ill under 3 months. Many counts were recorded for this clonotype. From RNA transcripts, TCR beta CDR3 regions were amplified. TCR CDR3 regions were first amplified by RT-PCR with HTBI primers. Using its own MiXCR run on the multiplex PCR reads, TCRdb lists one record per CDR3 protein. The sample lists 500,000 to 650,000 distinct CDR3 sequences; more than 14% were seen once.

This receptor was obtained from a woman in her forties or fifties with Graves' ophthalmopathy. V and J are TRBV2 and TRBJ2-2; 10 bases match TRBD2. Sequenced material: blood. As DNA, the CDR3 is TGTGCCAGCAGTTCTCGAGCGGGAGGGCCAACCGGGGAGCTGTTTTTT. Amino acids: CASSSRAGGPTGELFF.